This T cell receptor (beta chain) is drawn from a study of vaccination and CD4 T cells after COVID-19. Study details: Two Hispanic individuals were among six male and four female convalescent patients.

Noted treatment: approximately 9-day PBMC culture with coronavirus spike peptide pools or control peptides (ViraFEST assay). Once obtained from cultured CD4+ T cells, the DNA was sequenced using the Oncomine TCR Beta short-read assay. From the PCR reads, TCRdb called clonotypes with MiXCR, one entry per CDR3 protein. The table shows about 20,000 distinct CDR3 sequences, with approximately 61% occurring only once. Germline V gene sequence: CDR1 SNHLY, CDR2 FYNNEI. The CDR3 is 12 amino acids. The V end lost 4 bases, the J end lost 3 bases, and 7 bases lay between the germline ends. With respect to this clonotype: The antigen is undetermined.

This clonotype was obtained from a human donor who had recovered from COVID-19. The chain couples TRBV2 to TRBJ2-7; D uncertain. The sample consisted of CD4+ T cells from blood, cultured in vitro. CDR3 sequence reads: CASSGDSYEQYF. The CDR3 DNA reads TGTGCCAGCAGTGGAGATAGCTACGAGCAGTACTTC. Using reference TRBV2 and TRBJ2-7 for the parts outside the CDR3, the full variable domain is EPEVTQTPSHQVTQMGQEVILRCVPISNHLYFYWYRQILGQKVEFLVSFYNNEISEKSEIFDDQFSVERPDGSNFTLKIRSTKLEDSAMYFCASSGDSYEQYFGPGTRLTVT.